Listed below are T cell receptor beta chains from one sample, sequenced in a study of blood T cell repertoires in COVID-19. Some clones are missing from TCRdb's copy, which holds only in-frame ones; the method was immunoSEQ multiplex PCR. The sample holds 250,000 to 300,000 clones, roughly 90% seen once. Specimen: peripheral blood. The receptors were gathered from a woman aged 40 to 50 who had recovered from COVID-19. Both conserved end residues are part of each CDR3.

V: TRBV19
CDR3: CASSPRGEYSYGYTF

V: TRBV7-8
CDR3: CASSFTLYTDTQYF

V: TRBV18
CDR3: CASSPPEYTNQETQYF

V: TRBV6-5
CDR3: CASSYADGGLSF

V: TRBV11-3
CDR3: CASSIIAGETQYF

V: TRBV6-2/TRBV6-3
CDR3: CASSYRQGLTGELFF

V: TRBV27
CDR3: CASSSPSGSNTGELFF

V: TRBV2
CDR3: CASSAGTGEVYGYTF

V: TRBV12-3/TRBV12-4
CDR3: CASSLRTGELFF

V: TRBV7-9
CDR3: CASSLEAVTEAFF

V: TRBV7-9
CDR3: CASSPDQGPDNEKLFF

V: TRBV27
CDR3: CASSGGTGANVLTF

V: TRBV4-1
CDR3: CASSHGQGARGEKLFF

V: TRBV6-5
CDR3: CASCIATGNHGYTF

V: TRBV21-1
CDR3: CASSKDGPGVGQPQHF

V: TRBV19
CDR3: CASSPGTSGTPYEQYF

V: TRBV6-5
CDR3: CASNPRGGRYNEQFF

V: TRBV7-8
CDR3: CASSPTSDTQYF

V: TRBV10-3
CDR3: CATGPAGGDYEQYF

V: TRBV7-3
CDR3: CASSEVGGTGANVLTF

V: TRBV3-1/TRBV3-2
CDR3: CASSHPDRNEQYF

V: TRBV24-1
CDR3: CATSKRESLGTDTQYF

V: TRBV10-3
CDR3: CAISESSSGKNEQFF

V: TRBV30
CDR3: CAWSRPPDRAYEQYF

V: TRBV6-5
CDR3: CASSPNRDQPQHF

V: TRBV30
CDR3: CAWSVVRSTGELFF

V: TRBV2
CDR3: CASADLLAEGETQYF

V: TRBV14
CDR3: CASSQEGRGHKNIQYF

V: TRBV2
CDR3: CAVKREGLSEQFF

V: TRBV6-6
CDR3: CASSHRGNQPQHF

V: TRBV27
CDR3: CASSRGDTQYF

V: TRBV1
CDR3: CPPGVQYF

V: TRBV29-1
CDR3: CSASGFVGYNEQFF

V: TRBV15
CDR3: CATSSEEVRQETQYF

V: TRBV29-1
CDR3: CSVDAGATTGNTIYF

V: TRBV27
CDR3: CASSPGGGQGEETQYF

V: TRBV6-5
CDR3: CASAKTSREQETQYF

V: TRBV24-1
CDR3: CATSGGDRGLGETQYF

V: TRBV5-1
CDR3: CASSLTVTGANVLTF

V: TRBV3-1/TRBV3-2
CDR3: CASSPQGGTDTQYF

V: TRBV2
CDR3: CANAPRGLMNTEAFF

V: TRBV19
CDR3: CASSMFAQQSNGQPQHF

V: TRBV3-1/TRBV3-2
CDR3: CASSQVGELYEQYF

V: TRBV11-2
CDR3: CASSLGTLAGEGETQYF

V: TRBV28
CDR3: CASKVVHGIEKLFF

V: TRBV27
CDR3: CASSFQGVSLDYEQYF

V: TRBV7-9
CDR3: CASSQSNQPQHF

V: TRBV19
CDR3: CASSRRQDYEQYF

V: TRBV7-2
CDR3: CASSFTGTSGHEQYF

V: TRBV5-6
CDR3: CASSPGGAGGADTQYF

V: TRBV19
CDR3: CASSIWGGNEQFF

V: TRBV14
CDR3: CASSHLQGLTGELFF

V: TRBV5-4
CDR3: CASSLDQGGNSPLHF

V: TRBV6-5
CDR3: CASSLDTYGYTF

V: TRBV5-6
CDR3: CASSYRTNSYEQYF

V: TRBV3-1/TRBV3-2
CDR3: CASSQVITGEAFF

V: TRBV28
CDR3: CATRGQGASGPYNEQFF

V: TRBV7-8
CDR3: CASSSSLAGGPGGELFF

V: TRBV10-1
CDR3: CASSEGKTSGGQETQYF

V: TRBV15
CDR3: CATSSAGGSSSYEQYF